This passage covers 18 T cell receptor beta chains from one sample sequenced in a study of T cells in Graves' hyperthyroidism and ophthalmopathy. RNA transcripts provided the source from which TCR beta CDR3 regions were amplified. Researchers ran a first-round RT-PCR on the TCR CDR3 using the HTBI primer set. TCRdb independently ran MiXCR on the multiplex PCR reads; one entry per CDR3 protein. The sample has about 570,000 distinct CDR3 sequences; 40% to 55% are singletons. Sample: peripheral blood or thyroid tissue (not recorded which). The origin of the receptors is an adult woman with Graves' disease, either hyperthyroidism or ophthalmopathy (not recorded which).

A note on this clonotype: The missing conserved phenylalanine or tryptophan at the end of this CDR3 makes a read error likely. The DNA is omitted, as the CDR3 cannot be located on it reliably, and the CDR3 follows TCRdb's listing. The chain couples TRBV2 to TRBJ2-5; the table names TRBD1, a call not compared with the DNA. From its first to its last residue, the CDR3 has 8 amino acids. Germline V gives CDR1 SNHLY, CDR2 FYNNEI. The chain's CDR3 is CASVGDRL.

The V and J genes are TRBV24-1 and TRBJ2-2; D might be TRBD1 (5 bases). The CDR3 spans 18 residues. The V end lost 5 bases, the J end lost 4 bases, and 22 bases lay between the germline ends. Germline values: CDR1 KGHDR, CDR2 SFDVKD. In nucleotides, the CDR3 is TGTGCCACCAGTGTGGAAGCCAGGGTGGGTCTCGGCACCGGGGAGCTGTTTTTT. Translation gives CATSVEARVGLGTGELFF.

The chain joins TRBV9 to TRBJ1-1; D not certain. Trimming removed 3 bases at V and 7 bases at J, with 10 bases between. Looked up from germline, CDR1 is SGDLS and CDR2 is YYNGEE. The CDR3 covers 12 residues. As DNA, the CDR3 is TGTGCCAGCAGCGCCGGCCTTGGTGAAGCTTTCTTT. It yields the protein CASSAGLGEAFF.

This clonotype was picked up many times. The CDR3 loop is CASSRTGVRGEKLFF. In DNA, the CDR3 is TGTGCCAGCAGTCGGACAGGGGTTCGGGGCGAAAAACTGTTTTTT. The chain has TRBV12-3 or TRBV12-4 and TRBJ1-4; 9 nucleotides agree with TRBD1. The CDR3 contains 15 residues. The V gene end was trimmed by 5 bases and the J gene end by 8 bases; junction bases not matched to a gene: 9.

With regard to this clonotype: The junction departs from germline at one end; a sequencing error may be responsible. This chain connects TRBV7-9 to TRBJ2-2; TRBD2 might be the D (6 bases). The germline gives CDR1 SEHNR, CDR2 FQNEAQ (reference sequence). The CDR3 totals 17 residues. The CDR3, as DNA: TGTGCCAGCAGCTCAACTGATAGCGGATCGAACACCGGGGAGCTGTCTTGG. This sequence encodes CASSSTDSGSNTGELSW.

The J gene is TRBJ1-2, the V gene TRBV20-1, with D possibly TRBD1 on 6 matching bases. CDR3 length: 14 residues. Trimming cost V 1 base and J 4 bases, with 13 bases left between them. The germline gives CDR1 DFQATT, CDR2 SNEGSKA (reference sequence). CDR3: CSARGGQWIYGYTF. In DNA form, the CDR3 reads TGCAGTGCTAGAGGCGGACAGTGGATCTATGGCTACACCTTC.

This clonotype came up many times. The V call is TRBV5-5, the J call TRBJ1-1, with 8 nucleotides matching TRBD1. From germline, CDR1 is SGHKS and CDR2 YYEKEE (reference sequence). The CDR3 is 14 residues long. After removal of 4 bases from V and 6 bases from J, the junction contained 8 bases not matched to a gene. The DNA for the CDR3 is TGTGCCAGCAGCCCTCAGGACAGGGCGGCTGAAGCTTTCTTT. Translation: CASSPQDRAAEAFF.

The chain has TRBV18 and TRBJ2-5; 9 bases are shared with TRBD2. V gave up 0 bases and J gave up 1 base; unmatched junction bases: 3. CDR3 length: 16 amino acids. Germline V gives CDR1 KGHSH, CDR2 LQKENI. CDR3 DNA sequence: TGTGCCAGCTCACCACCCCTAGCGGGGCGCCAAGAGACCCAGTACTTC. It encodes CASSPPLAGRQETQYF.

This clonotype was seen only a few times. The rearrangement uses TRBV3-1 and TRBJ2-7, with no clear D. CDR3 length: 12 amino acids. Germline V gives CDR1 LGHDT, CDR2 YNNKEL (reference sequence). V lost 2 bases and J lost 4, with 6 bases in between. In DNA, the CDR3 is TGTGCCAGCAGCCAAAGGAGTTACGAGCAGTACTTC. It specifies CASSQRSYEQYF.

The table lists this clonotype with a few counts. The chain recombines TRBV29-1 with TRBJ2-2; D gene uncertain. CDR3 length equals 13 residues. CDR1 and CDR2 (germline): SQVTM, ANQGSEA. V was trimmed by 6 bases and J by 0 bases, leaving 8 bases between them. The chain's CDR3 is CSVGGSNTGELFF. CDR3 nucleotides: TGCAGCGTGGGTGGATCGAACACCGGGGAGCTGTTTTTT.

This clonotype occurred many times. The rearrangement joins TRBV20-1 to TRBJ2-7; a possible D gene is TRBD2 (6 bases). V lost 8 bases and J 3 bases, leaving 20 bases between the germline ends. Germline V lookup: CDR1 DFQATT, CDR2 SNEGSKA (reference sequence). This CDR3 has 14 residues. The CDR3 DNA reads TGCAGTTTTTCCTCTCCGGGGGTAAACTACGAGCAGTACTTC. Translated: CSFSSPGVNYEQYF.

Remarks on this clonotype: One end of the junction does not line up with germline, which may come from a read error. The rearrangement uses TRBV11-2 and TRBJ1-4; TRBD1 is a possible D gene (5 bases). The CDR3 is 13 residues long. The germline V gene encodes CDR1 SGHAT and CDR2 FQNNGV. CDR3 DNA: TGTGCCAGCAACTTAGCGGGGGAAGGAAAACTGTTTTTT. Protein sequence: CASNLAGEGKLFF.

The CDR3 coding sequence is TGTGCCAGCAGCTTATTATGGGAGAACACTGAAGCTTTCTTT. Protein product: CASSLLWENTEAFF. The chain carries TRBV11-2 and TRBJ1-1; no reliable D call. The V end was cut by 2 bases, the J end by 1 base, with 8 bases between. The CDR3 runs 14 residues. Germline V gene lookup returns CDR1 SGHAT and CDR2 FQNNGV.

CDR3 amino acids: CATSETVELTQYF. The CDR3 DNA reads TGTGCCACCAGCGAAACGGTTGAACTGACCCAGTACTTC. The gene calls are TRBV15 and TRBJ2-5; D remains unclear. The length of the CDR3 is 13 residues. V was trimmed by 5 bases and J by 7 bases, leaving 14 bases between them. Germline assignment: CDR1 LNHNV and CDR2 YYDKDF (reference sequence).

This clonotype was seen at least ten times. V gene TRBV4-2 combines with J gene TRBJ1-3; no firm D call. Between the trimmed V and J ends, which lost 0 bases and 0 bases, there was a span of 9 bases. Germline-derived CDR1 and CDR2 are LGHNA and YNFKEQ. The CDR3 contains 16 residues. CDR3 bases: TGTGCCAGCAGCCAAGATATGGCCTCCTCTGGAAACACCATATATTTT. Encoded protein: CASSQDMASSGNTIYF.

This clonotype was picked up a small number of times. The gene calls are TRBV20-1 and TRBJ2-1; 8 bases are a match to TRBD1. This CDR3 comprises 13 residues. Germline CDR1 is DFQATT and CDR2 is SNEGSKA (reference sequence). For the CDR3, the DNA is TGCAGCTACGGACAGGGTTCCTACAATGAGCAGTTCTTC. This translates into CSYGQGSYNEQFF.

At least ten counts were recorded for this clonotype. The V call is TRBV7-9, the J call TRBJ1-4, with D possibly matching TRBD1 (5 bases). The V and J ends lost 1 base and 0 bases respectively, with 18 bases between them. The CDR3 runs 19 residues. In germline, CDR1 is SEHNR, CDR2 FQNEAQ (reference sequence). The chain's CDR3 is CASSLGRTTGYATNEKLFF. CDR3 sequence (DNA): TGTGCCAGCAGCTTAGGGAGGACAACGGGCTACGCAACTAATGAAAAACTGTTTTTT. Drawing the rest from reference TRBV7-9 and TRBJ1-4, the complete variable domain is DTGVSQNPRHKITKRGQNVTFRCDPISEHNRLYWYRQTLGQGPEFLTYFQNEAQLEKSRLLSDRFSAERPKGSFSTLEIQRTEQGDSAMYLCASSLGRTTGYATNEKLFFGSGTQLSVL.

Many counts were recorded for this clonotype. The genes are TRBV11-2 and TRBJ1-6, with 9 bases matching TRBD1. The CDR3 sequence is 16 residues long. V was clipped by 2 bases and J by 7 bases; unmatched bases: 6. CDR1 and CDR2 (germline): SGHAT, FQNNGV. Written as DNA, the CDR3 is TGTGCCAGCAGCTTAACTTGGACAGGGGAAAATTCACCCCTCCACTTT. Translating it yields CASSLTWTGENSPLHF.